This TCR beta chain derives from a study of blood T cell repertoires in COVID-19. Study summary: The United States, Italy and Spain were the sources of the acute and convalescent COVID-19 samples.

Data came from immunoSEQ multiplex PCR; TCRdb stores just in-frame clones and leaves some out. The repertoire has around 400,000 clones, roughly nine tenths of them found once; the top ten carry 0.86%. Germline CDR1 SGHTA, CDR2 FQGNSA. The V end lost 5 bases, the J end lost 6 bases, and 11 bases lay between the germline ends. The CDR3 totals 13 residues. The source material was PBMCs or T cells enriched from blood (not recorded which). The chain combines TRBV7-2 with TRBJ2-1, with D possibly being TRBD2 (5 bases). The source is a woman in her thirties or forties who had been exposed to COVID-19. The CDR3 reads CASSPNGLNEQFF. In DNA form, the CDR3 reads TGTGCCAGCAGCCCCAACGGACTCAATGAGCAGTTCTTC.